The clone carrying this T cell receptor beta chain was counted a single time. Its antigen is still unknown. The time point here: persistent/refractory GD, antithyroid drugs over 5 years with positive TRAb. PBMCs provided the RNA from which the TCR library was made. An endocrinology unit in Xi'an, China, supplied the patients. CDR3 size: 14 residues. Germline CDR1 and CDR2: LGHDT and YNNKEL (reference sequence). Trimming cost V 4 bases and J 7 bases, with 14 bases left between them. To make TCR beta libraries, researchers used iRepertoire HTBI primers and Arm-PCR of CDR3 regions. A single record per CDR3 protein comes from TCRdb applying MiXCR to the multiplex PCR reads. The sample includes about 430,000 distinct CDR3 sequences, roughly a fifth of them seen just once. The record originates from a study of regulatory T cells in long-lasting Graves disease. The wider study: To qualify as persistent, Graves' disease required over 5 years of antithyroid drugs with positive TSH receptor antibodies.

General study results and limits: New patients shared approximately 930 public clonotypes, fewer than the approximately 3,000 shared by persistent patients. The analysis examined peripheral blood only and excluded thyroid tissue.

The material was peripheral blood mononuclear cells (PBMCs), obtained when the disease was refractory, from a patient treated with antithyroid drugs. The gene calls are TRBV3-1 and TRBJ2-1; D may be TRBD1 (5 bases). The clonotype was recovered from a female donor with Graves disease. CDR3 DNA sequence: TGTGCCAGCAGCCGAGACCGACAGCTGAATGAGCAGTTCTTC. This translates into CASSRDRQLNEQFF.